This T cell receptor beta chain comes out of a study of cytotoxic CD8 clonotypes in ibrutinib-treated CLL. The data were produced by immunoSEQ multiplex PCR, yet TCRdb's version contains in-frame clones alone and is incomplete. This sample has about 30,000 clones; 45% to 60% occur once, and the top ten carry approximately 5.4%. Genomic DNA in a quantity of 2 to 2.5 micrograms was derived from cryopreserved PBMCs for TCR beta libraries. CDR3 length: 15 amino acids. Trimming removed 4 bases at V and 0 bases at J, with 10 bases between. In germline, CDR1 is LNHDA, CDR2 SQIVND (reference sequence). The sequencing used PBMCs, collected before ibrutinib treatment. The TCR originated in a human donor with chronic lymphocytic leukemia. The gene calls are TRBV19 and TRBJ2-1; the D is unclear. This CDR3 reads CASSTHWRSYNEQFF. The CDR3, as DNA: TGTGCCAGTAGTACGCACTGGCGCTCCTACAATGAGCAGTTCTTC. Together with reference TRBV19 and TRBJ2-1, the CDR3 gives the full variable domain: DGGITQSPKYLFRKEGQNVTLSCEQNLNHDAMYWYRQDPGQGLRLIYYSQIVNDFQKGDIAEGYSVSREKKESFPLTVTSAQKNPTAFYLCASSTHWRSYNEQFFGPGTRLTVL.